This T cell receptor beta chain was sequenced during a study of blood T cell repertoires in COVID-19. Study-wide background: The United States, Italy and Spain were the sources of the acute and convalescent COVID-19 samples.

Generated by immunoSEQ multiplex PCR, the TCRdb table keeps only in-frame clones and is missing some. The repertoire holds 65,000 to 90,000 clones, with 65% to 85% as singletons. With 5 bases removed from V and 6 bases from J, the gap between germline ends came to 11 bases. CDR1 and CDR2 (germline): MNHEY, SVGAGI. There are 13 residues in the CDR3. The chain couples TRBV6-5 to TRBJ2-1; D possibly corresponds to TRBD1 (6 bases). The sequence was obtained from a woman aged 80 or over with acute or convalescent COVID-19. Sequencing was performed on peripheral blood. The CDR3, as DNA: TGTGCCAGCAGTAATCAGGGGTTCAATGAGCAGTTCTTC. Translated: CASSNQGFNEQFF.